This record covers a single T cell receptor beta chain. The antigen is not known. The same CDR3 arises from other DNA sequences in this sample as well. The record originates from a study of shared clonotypes between healthy human individuals. TCRdb's table, derived via immunoSEQ multiplex PCR, lists solely in-frame clones and lacks some. The table shows approximately 740,000 clones, with 80% to 95% occurring only once. CD45RO-negative, CCR7-selected cells formed the naive CD8 fraction, which excluded terminally differentiated effector memory CD45RA+ cells. Findings and caveats of the study: Sharing across several donors was seen in approximately 5.2% of naive CD4 clonotypes.

This CDR3 has 16 residues. V was trimmed by 1 base and J by 1 base, leaving 11 bases between them. The V gene's germline CDR1 is SGHRS and CDR2 YFSETQ. This TCR came from a man aged 25 to 40 in good health. The specimen sequenced was naive CD8+ T cells sorted from blood. The V gene is TRBV5-1, the J gene TRBJ1-4; D is uncertain. The CDR3 nucleotides read TGCGCCAGCAGCTTGAGCATGGGTTTAACTAATGAAAAACTGTTTTTT. This encodes CASSLSMGLTNEKLFF.